The text below deals with one TCR beta chain. What it binds is unknown. These data come from a study of graft-versus-host responses after intestinal transplantation. Study at large: Isolated intestinal, liver-intestinal, or multivisceral transplants had been given to the recipients.

Study outcomes and limitations: Early after transplant, HvG declines were associated with peak levels of circulating GvH clones. GvH clones appeared in recipient marrow, some first in ileum or blood.

The assay was immunoSEQ multiplex PCR, and TCRdb's table has in-frame clones only and misses some. The top ten clones hold 3.5% to 5% of a sample with approximately 75,000 clones, around 91% of them seen once. The CDR3 is made up of 16 amino acids. V dropped 0 bases and J dropped 2 bases, with 10 bases sitting between them. From germline, CDR1 is LNHNV and CDR2 YYDKDF (reference sequence). The V and J genes are TRBV15 and TRBJ2-2; possibly TRBD1 for D (5 bases). The sample was unstimulated CD8+ T cells sorted from spleen or lymph node cells, taken before transplant. This receptor was obtained from a human donor who was the organ donor for an intestinal transplant. Here the CDR3 DNA reads TGTGCCACCAGCAGAGAACAGGATCTCAACACCGGGGAGCTGTTTTTT. Protein sequence: CATSREQDLNTGELFF. Full variable domain (rest looked up from reference TRBV15 and TRBJ2-2): DAMVIQNPRYQVTQFGKPVTLSCSQTLNHNVMYWYQQKSSQAPKLLFHYYDKDFNNEADTPDNFQSRRPNTSFCFLDIRSPGLGDTAMYLCATSREQDLNTGELFFGEGSRLTVL.